The next 18 T cell receptor beta chains were all read from a single sample in a study of response to subunit inactivated influenza vaccine. TCRdb fed the RT-PCR reads into MiXCR, producing one record per CDR3 protein. The table has roughly 650,000 distinct CDR3 sequences, about a sixth seen once; the top ten hold 11%. The source material was PBMCs from blood, sampled 11 to 12 days after vaccination. These receptors originate from a man aged 50-59 years who received an inactivated influenza vaccine.

The chain links TRBV4-2 to TRBJ2-1; no reliable D call. V was trimmed by 4 bases and J by 7 bases, leaving 11 bases between them. This CDR3 is 13 amino acids long. CDR1 LGHNA and CDR2 YNFKEQ come from the germline V gene. This CDR3 is CASSPFLGNEQFF. CDR3 DNA sequence: TGTGCCAGCAGCCCCTTTCTGGGGAATGAGCAGTTCTTC.

This clonotype was counted a single time. V is TRBV5-1 and J is TRBJ2-2, with D perhaps TRBD2 (6 bases). Trimming stripped 3 bases from V and 6 bases from J, with 12 bases between. CDR3 length equals 14 residues. The germline V gene has CDR1 SGHRS and CDR2 YFSETQ. The CDR3 nucleotides read TGCGCCAGCAGCTGGGAGGAACCGGCCGGGGAGCTGTTTTTT. Residues: CASSWEEPAGELFF. Full variable domain (remainder filled in from reference TRBV5-1 and TRBJ2-2): KAGVTQTPRYLIKTRGQQVTLSCSPISGHRSVSWYQQTPGQGLQFLFEYFSETQRNKGNFPGRFSGRQFSNSRSEMNVSTLELGDSALYLCASSWEEPAGELFFGEGSRLTVL.

This chain links TRBV6-2 or TRBV6-3 with TRBJ1-5; no firm D call. The CDR3 sequence is 13 residues long. V dropped 8 bases and J dropped 4 bases, with 12 bases sitting between them. The V gene's germline CDR1 is MNHEY and CDR2 SVGEGT. The CDR3 coding sequence is TGTGCCAGCGGTGGACCTCGGAATCAGCCCCAGCATTTT. Translating gives CASGGPRNQPQHF.

The chain combines TRBV7-9 with TRBJ1-5; D is undetermined. CDR3 size: 12 residues. Deletions cut 5 bases from V and 7 bases from J, with 9 bases between. The germline gives CDR1 SEHNR, CDR2 FQNEAQ (reference sequence). As DNA, the CDR3 is TGTGCCAGCAGCATTAACAGCCAGCCCCAGCATTTT. Protein: CASSINSQPQHF.

V gene TRBV5-1 combines with J gene TRBJ1-4, with D maybe TRBD1 (6 bases). Germline CDR1 and CDR2: SGHRS and YFSETQ. This CDR3 region has 14 residues. Trimming took 2 bases from V and 3 from J, leaving 8 bases between them. The CDR3 here is CASSLGTSNEKLFF. CDR3 nucleotide sequence: TGCGCCAGCAGCTTAGGGACATCTAATGAAAAACTGTTTTTT.

The genes are TRBV2 and TRBJ2-5; D possibly matches TRBD1 or TRBD2 (6 bases each). V lost 8 bases, J lost 1 base, and 14 bases lay in between. The CDR3 is 14 residues long. Per the germline V gene, CDR1 is SNHLY and CDR2 is FYNNEI. CDR3 amino acids: CASSQGRIQETQYF. The CDR3 region has the DNA TGTGCCAGCTCCCAGGGGAGGATCCAAGAGACCCAGTACTTC. Based on the CDR3 plus reference TRBV2 and TRBJ2-5, the full variable domain is EPEVTQTPSHQVTQMGQEVILRCVPISNHLYFYWYRQILGQKVEFLVSFYNNEISEKSEIFDDQFSVERPDGSNFTLKIRSTKLEDSAMYFCASSQGRIQETQYFGPGTRLLVL.

This clonotype was recorded a few times. The chain carries TRBV2 and TRBJ2-7; D is perhaps TRBD2 (6 bases). V lost 6 bases and J 2 bases, leaving 20 bases between the germline ends. The CDR3 is 16 residues long. CDR1 and CDR2 (germline): SNHLY, FYNNEI. The chain's CDR3 is CASSDYDGTGAYEQYF. The CDR3 DNA follows: TGTGCCAGCAGCGACTACGACGGGACTGGGGCCTACGAGCAGTACTTC.

The V gene is TRBV20-1, the J gene TRBJ1-2; D remains ambiguous. The CDR3 totals 13 residues. Germline assignment: CDR1 DFQATT and CDR2 SNEGSKA (reference sequence). Trimming stripped 0 bases from V and 2 bases from J, with 7 bases between. The CDR3 DNA is TGCAGTGCTAGAGATTCGGCCAACTATGGCTACACCTTC. Translation: CSARDSANYGYTF.

The rearrangement uses TRBV28 and TRBJ2-7, with D unresolved. The CDR3 is 12 residues long. The germline CDR1 and CDR2 sequences are MDHEN and SYDVKM. Trimming removed 7 bases from V and 2 bases from J, with 9 bases in between. This CDR3 is CASIADTYEQYF. DNA for the CDR3: TGTGCCAGCATCGCTGACACCTACGAGCAGTACTTC.

J is TRBJ1-5 and V is TRBV20-1, with no clear D. CDR3 length: 13 residues. V was pared by 1 base and J by 4 bases, with 8 bases between. Per the germline V gene, CDR1 is DFQATT and CDR2 is SNEGSKA (reference sequence). The CDR3 DNA follows: TGCAGTGCTAGAGCGGCGGGGAATCAGCCCCAGCATTTT. Translating it yields CSARAAGNQPQHF.

This clonotype was recorded a few times. The chain uses TRBV29-1 and TRBJ2-3, with no clear D. V lost 6 bases, J lost 8 bases, and 9 bases lay in between. CDR1 and CDR2 (germline): SQVTM, ANQGSEA. This CDR3 is 10 amino acids long. CDR3 in amino acids: CSVEPGTQYF. The CDR3 nucleotides read TGCAGCGTAGAGCCCGGTACGCAGTATTTT.

The CDR3 coding sequence is TGCGCCAGCAGTTTTACACAGGGCTCAGGTTCACCCCTCCACTTT. It is translated as CASSFTQGSGSPLHF. The rearrangement joins TRBV5-1 to TRBJ1-6, with a possible D match to TRBD1 (6 bases). V shed 5 bases and J shed 9 bases, with 18 bases lying between them. The CDR3 totals 15 residues. CDR1 SGHRS and CDR2 YFSETQ come from the germline V gene.

This rearrangement joins TRBV28 to TRBJ1-1; D ambiguous. This CDR3 spans 16 amino acids. CDR1 is MDHEN and CDR2 is SYDVKM in the germline V gene. Trimming pared 5 bases from V and 3 bases from J, leaving 19 bases between. DNA for the CDR3: TGTGCCAGCAGTCTATTTAGTAGGCACACTGACACTGAAGCTTTCTTT. The encoded protein is CASSLFSRHTDTEAFF.

This clonotype was seen more than once but under ten times. The chain couples TRBV7-3 to TRBJ2-2; D not resolved. The CDR3 runs 14 residues. Trimming pared 2 bases from V and 4 bases from J, leaving 8 bases between. The germline V gene has CDR1 SGHTA and CDR2 FQGTGA. The CDR3 sequence is CASSLAARTGELFF. CDR3 in DNA: TGTGCCAGCAGCTTAGCAGCCCGCACCGGGGAGCTGTTTTTT.

V and J are TRBV20-1 and TRBJ2-2, with no clear D. CDR3 length equals 14 residues. The V gene's germline CDR1 is DFQATT and CDR2 SNEGSKA (reference sequence). The ends were cut back, 6 bases at V and 2 bases at J, with 13 bases in the middle. The CDR3 DNA sequence: TGCAGTGCGCGAAGCGACCAAAACACCGGGGAGCTGTTTTTT. This encodes CSARSDQNTGELFF.

The chain's CDR3 is CASTTGLASETQYF. DNA for the CDR3: TGCGCCAGCACTACGGGACTAGCTTCGGAGACCCAGTACTTC. The chain combines TRBV5-1 with TRBJ2-5; 9 nucleotides align to TRBD2. V lost 6 bases, J lost 5 bases, and 8 bases stayed unmatched. This CDR3 contains 14 residues. Germline CDR1 SGHRS, CDR2 YFSETQ.

This clonotype was counted between two and nine times. The chain uses TRBV29-1 and TRBJ2-1; 10 bases align to TRBD2. CDR1 is SQVTM, CDR2 ANQGSEA, per germline. CDR3 length equals 14 residues. The trim removed 6 bases at V and 9 bases at J, leaving 11 bases unmatched. CDR3 region: CSVNSGRSGTEQFF. In nucleotides, the CDR3 is TGCAGCGTGAATAGCGGGAGGAGTGGTACTGAGCAGTTCTTC.

The V gene is TRBV28, the J gene TRBJ2-7, with a tentative D call TRBD1 (6 bases). Germline CDR1 and CDR2: MDHEN and SYDVKM. The CDR3 runs 14 residues. Between the trimmed V and J ends, which lost 7 bases and 5 bases, there was a span of 18 bases. The CDR3 coding sequence is TGTGCCAGCATCTTAGGGGGTGGTGGACACGAGCAGTACTTC. It yields the protein CASILGGGGHEQYF. The entire variable domain, with the rest obtained from reference TRBV28 and TRBJ2-7, is as follows: DVKVTQSSRYLVKRTGEKVFLECVQDMDHENMFWYRQDPGLGLRLIYFSYDVKMKEKGDIPEGYSVSREKKERFSLILESASTNQTSMYLCASILGGGGHEQYFGPGTRLTVT.